These 14 T cell receptor beta chains share one sample of origin, sequenced in a study of T cell responses to AZD1222 COVID-19 vaccine. Data came from immunoSEQ multiplex PCR; TCRdb stores just in-frame clones and leaves some out. The table records about 140,000 clones, about 89% of them present only once. The specimen was peripheral blood, collected 28 days after the second dose of the MenACWY control vaccine. Source of these receptors: an adult who received the MenACWY meningococcal vaccine as a control.

The chain carries TRBV5-6 and TRBJ2-7, with D possibly matching TRBD1 (6 bases). Trimming cost V 0 bases and J 3 bases, with 10 bases left between them. The CDR3 spans 14 residues. Germline CDR1 reads SGHDT; CDR2 reads YYEEEE. The CDR3 nucleotides are TGTGCCAGCAGCTTGGTGACAGGCATCTACGAGCAGTACTTC. Its protein product is CASSLVTGIYEQYF.

This sequence joins TRBV4-3 and TRBJ2-5, with TRBD1 matching 8 bases. The CDR3 is 14 amino acids. Germline CDR1 reads LGHNA; CDR2 reads YSLEER. V lost 1 base and J lost 4; bases outside the gene matches: 2. In nucleotides, the CDR3 is TGCGCCAGCAGCCAAGGGCAGGGGGCAGAGACCCAGTACTTC. It encodes CASSQGQGAETQYF.

The chain is built from TRBV19 and TRBJ2-6; 7 bases map to TRBD1. CDR3 length: 16 amino acids. The V segment lost 5 bases and the J segment 0 bases; nucleotides outside the gene matches: 4. Germline V CDR1 and CDR2: LNHDA, SQIVND (reference sequence). In nucleotides, the CDR3 is TGTGCCAGTAGTGCCGGGACAGCCTCTGGGGCCAACGTCCTGACTTTC. Amino acid sequence: CASSAGTASGANVLTF.

This clone has a single count. The rearrangement links TRBV28 to TRBJ2-3; 14 nucleotides line up with TRBD2. Germline-derived CDR1 and CDR2 are MDHEN and SYDVKM. The CDR3 has 17 residues. Unmatched junction bases numbered 3, after V lost 3 bases and J lost 1 base. The CDR3 protein is CASSFGGLAGGTDTQYF. CDR3 in DNA: TGTGCCAGCAGTTTTGGGGGACTAGCGGGGGGCACAGATACGCAGTATTTT.

The V gene is TRBV6-1, the J gene TRBJ2-7; D is uncertain. With 2 bases removed from V and 8 bases from J, the gap between germline ends came to 13 bases. Germline V CDR1 and CDR2: MNHNS, SASEGT. The CDR3 totals 13 residues. DNA for the CDR3: TGTGCCAGCAGTGAATCTTCCAATACAAAGCAGTACTTC. This translates into CASSESSNTKQYF.

This sequence joins TRBV6-2 or TRBV6-3 and TRBJ2-3; D is undetermined. The V end lost 6 bases, the J end lost 2 bases, and 15 bases lay between the germline ends. Per germline, CDR1 MNHEY and CDR2 SVGEGT. The CDR3 spans 15 residues. CDR3 nucleotide sequence: TGTGCCAGCAGCCCGACTGGTGAAAACACAGATACGCAGTATTTT. Translating it yields CASSPTGENTDTQYF.

V gene TRBV11-2 combines with J gene TRBJ1-1; possible D gene TRBD1, 5 bases. Trimming left V 5 bases short and J 5 bases short, with 15 bases between. The CDR3 has 14 amino acids. CDR1 is SGHAT, CDR2 FQNNGV, per germline. The CDR3 spells CASSPLGRGTEAFF. CDR3 in DNA: TGTGCCAGCAGCCCCCTGGGACGAGGTACTGAAGCTTTCTTT.

This chain connects TRBV5-6 to TRBJ1-1; D gene unclear. The CDR3 sequence is 15 residues long. V lost 4 bases and J 0 bases, leaving 13 bases between the germline ends. From germline, CDR1 is SGHDT and CDR2 YYEEEE. The CDR3 sequence: CASSLLHAMNTEAFF. Written as DNA, the CDR3 is TGTGCCAGCAGCCTTCTACACGCCATGAACACTGAAGCTTTCTTT.

Worth noting for this clone: One end of the junction does not line up with germline, which may come from a read error. The CDR3, as DNA: TGTGCCAGCAGCTCAGGGGCGCGAGGAGAATCTTTT. Protein product: CASSSGARGESF. The J gene is TRBJ1-4, the V gene TRBV28; possible D gene TRBD1, 6 bases. CDR1 and CDR2 (germline): MDHEN, SYDVKM. The CDR3 totals 12 residues.

This chain links TRBV11-3 with TRBJ2-2; possibly TRBD2 for D (6 bases). Trimming pared 5 bases from V and 3 bases from J, leaving 13 bases between. Germline CDR1 and CDR2: SGHNT and YENEEA. The CDR3 covers 15 residues. The CDR3 protein is CASSLGTSYTGELFF. CDR3 in DNA: TGTGCCAGCAGCCTCGGGACTTCATACACCGGGGAGCTGTTTTTT. Full variable domain (missing parts from reference TRBV11-3 and TRBJ2-2): EAGVVQSPRYKIIEKKQPVAFWCNPISGHNTLYWYLQNLGQGPELLIRYENEEAVDDSQLPKDRFSAERLKGVDSTLKIQPAELGDSAVYLCASSLGTSYTGELFFGEGSRLTVL.

The chain combines TRBV11-2 with TRBJ2-7; D gene ambiguous. The CDR3 spans 15 residues. Deletions cut 2 bases from V and 1 base from J, with 12 bases between. Germline V CDR1 and CDR2: SGHAT, FQNNGV. In nucleotides, the CDR3 is TGTGCCAGCAGCTTAAGTCTCGGCGGTTCCTACGAGCAGTACTTC. This codes for CASSLSLGGSYEQYF.

The rearrangement uses TRBV5-1 and TRBJ1-1; possible D gene TRBD1, 5 bases. This CDR3 has 14 amino acids. V was pared by 0 bases and J by 0 bases, with 6 bases between. CDR1 is SGHRS and CDR2 is YFSETQ in the germline V gene. This chain's CDR3 is CASSLDRMNTEAFF. Here the CDR3 DNA reads TGCGCCAGCAGCTTGGACAGGATGAACACTGAAGCTTTCTTT.

This clone came up once. V is TRBV3-1 (or the pseudogene TRBV3-2) and J is TRBJ2-7; D not certain. This CDR3 is 13 amino acids long. V gave up 0 bases and J gave up 6 bases, with 9 bases separating them. The germline V gene has CDR1 LGHDT and CDR2 YNNKEL (reference sequence). In DNA, the CDR3 is TGTGCCAGCAGCCAAGAGGGTGGTTCCGAGCAGTACTTC. As protein: CASSQEGGSEQYF.

This chain uses TRBV13 with TRBJ2-7; 8 bases are a match to TRBD1. The length of the CDR3 is 14 residues. Germline values: CDR1 PRHDT, CDR2 FYEKMQ (reference sequence). J lost 5 bases, V lost 3 bases, and 6 bases had no gene match. The chain's CDR3 is CASSFRTGSHEQYF. The CDR3 DNA reads as TGTGCCAGCAGCTTCAGGACAGGGAGCCACGAGCAGTACTTC.